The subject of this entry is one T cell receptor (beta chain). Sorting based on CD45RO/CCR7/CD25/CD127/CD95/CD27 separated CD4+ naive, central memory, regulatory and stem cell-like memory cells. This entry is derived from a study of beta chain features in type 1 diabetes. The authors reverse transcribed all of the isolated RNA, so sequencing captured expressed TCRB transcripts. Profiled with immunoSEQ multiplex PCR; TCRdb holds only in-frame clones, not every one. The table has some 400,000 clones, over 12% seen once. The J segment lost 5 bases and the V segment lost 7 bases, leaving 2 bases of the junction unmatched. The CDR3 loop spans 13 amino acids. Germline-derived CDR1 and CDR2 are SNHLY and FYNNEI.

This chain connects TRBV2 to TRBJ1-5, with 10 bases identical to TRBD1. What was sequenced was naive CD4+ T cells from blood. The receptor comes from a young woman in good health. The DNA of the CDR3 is TGTGCCAGCAAAGGACAGGGGGATCAGCCCCAGCATTTT. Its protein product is CASKGQGDQPQHF.